The following is a T cell receptor (beta chain) sequence with its context. Its antigen is unknown. This record comes from a study of T cell repertoires in cytomegalovirus infection. About the study: An indication of both CMV infection and matching HLA type came from public TCR beta signatures.

The CDR3 consists of 13 residues. CDR1 is LNHNV, CDR2 YYDKDF, per germline (reference sequence). Between the trimmed V and J ends, which lost 2 bases and 5 bases, there was a span of 9 bases. In TCRdb, the reads were re-called with MiXCR into one record per CDR3 protein. The table lists around 740,000 distinct CDR3 sequences, approximately 34% of them singletons, with 2.5% to 3% in the top ten. Findings and caveats of the study: HLA-C-restricted CMV-specific TCR beta clonotypes prevailed in the ex vivo response.

This sequence joins TRBV15 and TRBJ1-1; D perhaps matches TRBD1 (5 bases). The receptor's source is a human donor in good health (CMV status not recorded). Some clones in this sample may be carry-over from other donors' samples. Sequencing input: PBMCs. The CDR3 sequence is CATSRQGFTEAFF. CDR3 coding DNA: TGTGCCACCAGCAGACAGGGTTTTACTGAAGCTTTCTTT.